This record covers a single T cell receptor (beta chain). This sample is drawn from a study of blood T cell repertoires in COVID-19. Across the whole study: Donors in the United States, Italy and Spain gave samples during acute or convalescent COVID-19. PBMCs, B-cell-depleted T cells, or T cells were the source of the cDNA or gDNA that made up the material.

Per the original methods: Quantification of nucleated cells was approximated via reference gene primer amplification. Data came from immunoSEQ multiplex PCR; TCRdb stores just in-frame clones and leaves some out. Clonal size and the V and J genes are those of that table, whereas D and trimming came from the DNA. The data show roughly 160,000 clones, with about 80% seen just once and roughly 2% held by the top ten. The CDR3 length is 14 residues. Trimming pared 3 bases from V and 5 bases from J, leaving 14 bases between. Germline values: CDR1 MDHEN, CDR2 SYDVKM. The origin of this receptor is a woman older than 75 with acute or convalescent COVID-19. The sample comprised peripheral blood. The J gene is TRBJ2-7, the V gene TRBV28; possible D gene TRBD2, 6 bases. CDR3 coding DNA: TGTGCCAGCAGTTTTCGGGGGATCGGGAACGAGCAGTACTTC. Protein sequence: CASSFRGIGNEQYF.